This passage covers 19 T cell receptor beta chains from one sample sequenced in a study of early T cells in non-severe SARS-CoV-2 infection. From the 5' RACE reads, TCRdb called clonotypes with MiXCR, one entry per CDR3 protein. The sample includes approximately 80,000 distinct CDR3 sequences, around 11% of them seen just once. The input for sequencing was whole blood, taken at baseline. These receptors originate from an adult who was a healthcare worker with PCR-confirmed SARS-CoV-2 infection or an uninfected control (not recorded which).

This clonotype came up many times. The J gene is TRBJ1-6, the V gene TRBV6-1; the D is unclear. The germline gives CDR1 MNHNS, CDR2 SASEGT. Trimming shortened V by 7 bases and J by 7 bases, and 17 bases separated the two germline ends. The CDR3 consists of 15 residues. This chain's CDR3 is CASTVRQTQNSPLHF. The CDR3 DNA reads TGTGCCAGCACTGTTAGGCAGACACAGAATTCACCCCTCCACTTT.

The V call is TRBV11-2, the J call TRBJ2-5; TRBD1 is a possible D gene (5 bases). The germline CDR1 and CDR2 sequences are SGHAT and FQNNGV. Between the trimmed V and J ends, which lost 2 bases and 8 bases, there was a span of 12 bases. The CDR3 consists of 13 residues. The DNA of the CDR3 is TGTGCCAGCAGCTTATGGGGCCGGTATACCCAGTACTTC. It encodes CASSLWGRYTQYF.

This clonotype was recorded a few times. V gene TRBV29-1 combines with J gene TRBJ2-2; D ambiguous. This CDR3 comprises 11 residues. Trimming pared 4 bases from V and 5 bases from J, leaving 5 bases between. The germline gives CDR1 SQVTM, CDR2 ANQGSEA. The CDR3 DNA sequence: TGCAGCGTTGGAGAGACCGGGGAGCTGTTTTTT. Translation gives CSVGETGELFF.

This clonotype was found a few times. The chain is built from TRBV7-9 and TRBJ2-5; no clear D gene. The CDR3 length is 14 residues. Deletions cut 6 bases from V and 3 bases from J, with 14 bases between. Germline assignment: CDR1 SEHNR and CDR2 FQNEAQ (reference sequence). The CDR3 sequence is CASSLRKEEETQYF. The CDR3 DNA follows: TGTGCCAGCAGTCTAAGAAAAGAGGAAGAGACCCAGTACTTC.

The chain recombines TRBV29-1 with TRBJ2-5, with D possibly matching TRBD2 (6 bases). The V end was cut by 6 bases, the J end by 4 bases, with 12 bases between. Germline CDR1 reads SQVTM; CDR2 reads ANQGSEA. CDR3 length: 12 amino acids. CDR3 protein: CSVAEGRETQYF. The CDR3 DNA follows: TGCAGCGTGGCGGAGGGTCGAGAGACCCAGTACTTC.

This clonotype has only a few counts. The chain employs TRBV12-3 or TRBV12-4 and TRBJ2-1; the match to TRBD2 covers 7 bases. The CDR3 is 13 amino acids. The J segment lost 5 bases and the V segment lost 8 bases, leaving 6 bases of the junction unmatched. The CDR3 sequence is CASGEGRNNEQFF. As DNA, the CDR3 is TGTGCCAGCGGGGAGGGGAGAAACAATGAGCAGTTCTTC.

This clonotype was counted many times. The DNA for the CDR3 is TGTGCCAGCAGCCCTGGACAGCCCGGAAACACCATATATTTT. Translated, it gives CASSPGQPGNTIYF. The rearrangement joins TRBV3-1 to TRBJ1-3, with D perhaps matching TRBD1 (6 bases). The CDR3 consists of 14 residues. Trimming took 4 bases from V and 4 from J, leaving 11 bases between them. CDR1 is LGHDT, CDR2 YNNKEL, per germline (reference sequence).

The V gene is TRBV3-1, the J gene TRBJ2-7, with a weak D call TRBD2 (6 bases). The CDR3 loop spans 15 amino acids. From germline, CDR1 is LGHDT and CDR2 YNNKEL (reference sequence). The germline V and J ends were trimmed by 1 base and 9 bases, with 19 bases remaining between them. The CDR3 region has the DNA TGTGCCAGCAGCCAAGGACTAGACCTGGAACGGGGGCAGTACTTC. Translating gives CASSQGLDLERGQYF.

This clonotype was observed a single time. This rearrangement joins TRBV29-1 to TRBJ1-4; TRBD1 aligns across 7 bases. The length of the CDR3 is 14 residues. V shed 4 bases, J shed 5 bases, and the junction held 7 bases outside the gene matches. Per germline, CDR1 SQVTM and CDR2 ANQGSEA. The CDR3 sequence: CSVGMLGGNEKLFF. CDR3 coding DNA: TGCAGCGTTGGTATGCTAGGGGGCAATGAAAAACTGTTTTTT.

There are a few counts of this clonotype. The chain joins TRBV7-2 to TRBJ2-7; either TRBD1 or TRBD2 may supply D (6 bases each). The CDR3 sequence is 14 residues long. The germline CDR1 and CDR2 sequences are SGHTA and FQGNSA. V was cut by 3 bases and J by 5 bases, with 14 bases left in between. This CDR3 reads CASSLSGASNEQYF. The DNA of the CDR3 is TGTGCCAGCAGCTTGTCGGGGGCGAGTAACGAGCAGTACTTC.

The genes are TRBV11-2 and TRBJ2-2; D not certain. V dropped 5 bases and J dropped 5 bases, with 12 bases sitting between them. Germline CDR1 and CDR2: SGHAT and FQNNGV. This CDR3 spans 14 amino acids. CDR3 sequence reads: CASSRGRRTGELFF. CDR3 nucleotide sequence: TGTGCCAGCAGCCGAGGACGCCGAACCGGGGAGCTGTTTTTT.

J is TRBJ1-2 and V is TRBV6-2 or TRBV6-3, with 7 positions matching TRBD1. Germline V gene lookup returns CDR1 MNHEY and CDR2 SVGEGT. Trimming cost V 6 bases and J 2 bases; bases outside gene matches: 6. The CDR3 loop spans 14 amino acids. As DNA, the CDR3 is TGTGCCAGCAGCCAGGGACAGTGGAACTATGGCTACACCTTC. Amino acids: CASSQGQWNYGYTF.

In this sample, this clonotype turned up a few times. The chain has TRBV28 and TRBJ1-1, with 8 positions matching TRBD1. After removal of 5 bases from V and 11 bases from J, the junction contained 10 bases not matched to a gene. Germline CDR1 MDHEN, CDR2 SYDVKM. This CDR3 has 13 residues. CDR3 residues: CASSQATYRGAFF. Here the CDR3 DNA reads TGTGCCAGCAGTCAGGCGACGTACAGGGGGGCTTTCTTT.

The V gene is TRBV10-3, the J gene TRBJ2-1; 10 bases agree with TRBD2. Germline lookup yields CDR1 ENHRY and CDR2 SYGVKD. V dropped 4 bases and J dropped 5; count of bases not matched to a gene: 11. The CDR3 loop spans 17 amino acids. DNA for the CDR3: TGTGCCATCAGTGGTGGTAGCGGGGGGAACCATAACAATGAGCAGTTCTTC. This gives the protein CAISGGSGGNHNNEQFF.

The gene calls are TRBV18 and TRBJ2-1; TRBD2 matches 11 bases. The CDR3 totals 20 residues. Looked up from germline, CDR1 is KGHSH and CDR2 is LQKENI. The V segment lost 3 bases and the J segment 8 bases; nucleotides outside the gene matches: 21. The CDR3 nucleotides read TGTGCCAGCTCACCCACCTTCAACGTTAGCGGGGGGGCGTCGGTCTATGAGCAGTTCTTC. Amino acids: CASSPTFNVSGGASVYEQFF.

This clonotype has ten or more counts. The V call is TRBV29-1, the J call TRBJ1-1; D gene ambiguous. Per the germline V gene, CDR1 is SQVTM and CDR2 is ANQGSEA. The CDR3 runs to 14 residues. V gave up 4 bases and J gave up 1 base, with 13 bases separating them. CDR3 sequence reads: CSVGEGAGNTEAFF. The CDR3 DNA sequence: TGCAGCGTTGGGGAGGGAGCCGGGAACACTGAAGCTTTCTTT.

The V call is TRBV11-2, the J call TRBJ1-3; D is undetermined. Per germline, CDR1 SGHAT and CDR2 FQNNGV. CDR3 length: 13 residues. Trimming removed 2 bases at V and 4 bases at J, with 6 bases between. CDR3 sequence (DNA): TGTGCCAGCAGCTTACCTCCGGGAAACACCATATATTTT. Its protein product is CASSLPPGNTIYF.

This clonotype was counted a few times. The V call is TRBV7-8, the J call TRBJ1-1; D unresolved. The ends were cut back, 5 bases at V and 3 bases at J, with 22 bases in the middle. CDR1 is SGHVS and CDR2 is FQNEAQ in the germline V gene. The CDR3 contains 17 residues. The CDR3 loop is CASSRGRSSDWHTEAFF. DNA of the CDR3: TGTGCCAGCAGCCGCGGCCGGTCGTCGGATTGGCACACTGAAGCTTTCTTT.

There are many counts of this clonotype. V usage is TRBV6-2 or TRBV6-3 and J usage is TRBJ2-1; 7 positions match TRBD2. With 3 bases clipped from V and 1 base from J, the junction kept 9 bases outside the gene matches. The germline gives CDR1 MNHEY, CDR2 SVGEGT. This CDR3 comprises 17 residues. In nucleotides, the CDR3 is TGTGCCAGCAGTTATGTAGCGGGCGGGGGTTCCTACAATGAGCAGTTCTTC. Its translation: CASSYVAGGGSYNEQFF.